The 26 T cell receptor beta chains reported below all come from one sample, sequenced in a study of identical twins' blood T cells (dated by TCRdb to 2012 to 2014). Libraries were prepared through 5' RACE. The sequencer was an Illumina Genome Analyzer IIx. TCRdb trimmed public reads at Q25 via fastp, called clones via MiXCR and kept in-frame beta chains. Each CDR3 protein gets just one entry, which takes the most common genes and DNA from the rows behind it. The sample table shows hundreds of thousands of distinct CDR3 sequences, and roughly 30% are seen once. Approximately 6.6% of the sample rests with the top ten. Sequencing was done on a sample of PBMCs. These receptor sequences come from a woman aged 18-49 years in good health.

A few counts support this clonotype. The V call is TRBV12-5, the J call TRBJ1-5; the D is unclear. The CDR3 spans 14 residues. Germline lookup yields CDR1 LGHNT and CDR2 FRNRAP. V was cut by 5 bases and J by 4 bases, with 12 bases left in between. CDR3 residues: CASGRLTVNQPQHF. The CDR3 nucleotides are TGTGCTAGTGGTCGACTTACAGTTAATCAGCCCCAGCATTTT.

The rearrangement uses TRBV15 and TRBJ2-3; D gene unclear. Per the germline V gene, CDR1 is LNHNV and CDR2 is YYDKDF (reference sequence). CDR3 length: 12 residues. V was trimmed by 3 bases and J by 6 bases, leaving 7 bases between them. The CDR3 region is CATSRTADTQYF. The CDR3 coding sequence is TGTGCCACCAGCAGGACGGCCGATACGCAGTATTTT.

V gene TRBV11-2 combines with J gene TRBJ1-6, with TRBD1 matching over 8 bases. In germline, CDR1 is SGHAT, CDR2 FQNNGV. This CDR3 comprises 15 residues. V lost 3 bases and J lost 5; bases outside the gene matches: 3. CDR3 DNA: TGTGCCAGCAGCTTGACAGGGGAGGATAATTCACCCCTCCACTTT. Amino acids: CASSLTGEDNSPLHF.

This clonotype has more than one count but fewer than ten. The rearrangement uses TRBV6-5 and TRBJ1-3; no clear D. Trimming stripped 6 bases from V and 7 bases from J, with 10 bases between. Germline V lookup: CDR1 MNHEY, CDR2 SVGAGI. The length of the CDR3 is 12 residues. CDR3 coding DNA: TGTGCCAGCAGACCCTCGCAGAACACCATATATTTT. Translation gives CASRPSQNTIYF.

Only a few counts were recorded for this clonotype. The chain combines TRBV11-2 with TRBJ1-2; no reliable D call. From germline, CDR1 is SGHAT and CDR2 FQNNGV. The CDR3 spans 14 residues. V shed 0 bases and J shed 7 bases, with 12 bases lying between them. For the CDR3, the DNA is TGTGCCAGCAGCTTAGAGCCCGAATGGGGTGGCTACACCTTC. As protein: CASSLEPEWGGYTF.

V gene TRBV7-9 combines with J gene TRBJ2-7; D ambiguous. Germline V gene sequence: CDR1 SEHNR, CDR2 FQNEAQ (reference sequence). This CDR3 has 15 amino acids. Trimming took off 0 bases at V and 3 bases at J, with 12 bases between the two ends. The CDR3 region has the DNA TGTGCCAGCAGCTTAGCCGCGACAATCGGCTACGAGCAGTACTTC. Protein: CASSLAATIGYEQYF.

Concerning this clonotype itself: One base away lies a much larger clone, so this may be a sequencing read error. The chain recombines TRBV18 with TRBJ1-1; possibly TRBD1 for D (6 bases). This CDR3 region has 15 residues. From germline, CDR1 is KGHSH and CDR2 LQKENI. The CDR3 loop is CASSPTEFRDTEDFF. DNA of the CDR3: TGTGCCAGCTCACCTACAGAATTTCGGGACACTGAAGATTTCTTT. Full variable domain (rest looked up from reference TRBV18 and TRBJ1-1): NAGVMQNPRHLVRRRGQEARLRCSPMKGHSHVYWYRQLPEEGLKFMVYLQKENIIDESGMPKERFSAEFPKEGPSILRIQQVVRGDSAAYFCASSPTEFRDTEDFFGQGTRLTVV.

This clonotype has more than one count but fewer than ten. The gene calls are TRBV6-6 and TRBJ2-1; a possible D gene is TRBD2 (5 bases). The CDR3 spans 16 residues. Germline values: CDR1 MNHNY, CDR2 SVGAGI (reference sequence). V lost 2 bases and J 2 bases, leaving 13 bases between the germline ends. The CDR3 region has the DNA TGTGCCAGCAGTTACCGAATAGCGTACACCTACAATGAGCAGTTCTTC. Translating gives CASSYRIAYTYNEQFF.

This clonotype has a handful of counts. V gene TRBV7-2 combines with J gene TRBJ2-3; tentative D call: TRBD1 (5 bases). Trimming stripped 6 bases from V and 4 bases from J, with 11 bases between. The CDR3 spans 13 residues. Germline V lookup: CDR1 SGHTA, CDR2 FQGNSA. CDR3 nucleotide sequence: TGTGCCAGCAGTCAGGGTGTGTCAGATACGCAGTATTTT. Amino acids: CASSQGVSDTQYF. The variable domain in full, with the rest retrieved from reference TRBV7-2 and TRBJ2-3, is GAGVSQSPSNKVTEKGKDVELRCDPISGHTALYWYRQSLGQGLEFLIYFQGNSAPDKSGLPSDRFSAERTGGSVSTLTIQRTQQEDSAVYLCASSQGVSDTQYFGPGTRLTVL.

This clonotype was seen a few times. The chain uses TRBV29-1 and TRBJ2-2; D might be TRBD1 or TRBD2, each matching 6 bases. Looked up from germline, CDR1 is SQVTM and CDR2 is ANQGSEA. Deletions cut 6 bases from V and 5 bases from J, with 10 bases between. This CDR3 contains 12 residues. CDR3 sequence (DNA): TGCAGCGTGCTAGGGGGGACCGGGGAGCTGTTTTTT. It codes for CSVLGGTGELFF.

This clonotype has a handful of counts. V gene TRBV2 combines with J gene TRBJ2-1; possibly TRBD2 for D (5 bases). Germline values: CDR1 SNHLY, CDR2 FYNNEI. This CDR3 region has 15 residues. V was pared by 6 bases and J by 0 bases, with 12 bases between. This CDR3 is CASRYRESSYNEQFF. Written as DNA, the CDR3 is TGTGCCAGCAGGTATCGGGAAAGCTCCTACAATGAGCAGTTCTTC.

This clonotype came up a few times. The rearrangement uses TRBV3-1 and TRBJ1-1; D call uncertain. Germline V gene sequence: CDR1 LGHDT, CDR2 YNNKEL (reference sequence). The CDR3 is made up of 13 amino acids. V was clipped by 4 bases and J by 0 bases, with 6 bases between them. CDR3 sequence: CASSRKVNTEAFF. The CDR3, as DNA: TGTGCCAGCAGCCGTAAGGTGAACACTGAAGCTTTCTTT.

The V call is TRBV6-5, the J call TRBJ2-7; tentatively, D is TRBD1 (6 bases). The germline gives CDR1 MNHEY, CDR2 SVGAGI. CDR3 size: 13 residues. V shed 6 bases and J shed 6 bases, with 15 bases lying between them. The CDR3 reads CASRRLQGSEQYF. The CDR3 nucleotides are TGTGCCAGCAGAAGGCTACAGGGTAGCGAGCAGTACTTC.

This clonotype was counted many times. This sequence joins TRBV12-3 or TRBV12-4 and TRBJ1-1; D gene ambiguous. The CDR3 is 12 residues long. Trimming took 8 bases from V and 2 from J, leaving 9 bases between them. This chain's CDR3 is CASARGNTEAFF. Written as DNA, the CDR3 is TGTGCCAGCGCCCGGGGTAACACTGAAGCTTTCTTT.

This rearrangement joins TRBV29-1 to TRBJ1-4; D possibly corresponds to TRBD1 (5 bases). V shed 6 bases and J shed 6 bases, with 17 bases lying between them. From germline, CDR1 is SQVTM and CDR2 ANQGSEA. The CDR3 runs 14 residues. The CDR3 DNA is TGCAGCGTGGTAGACAGTTCGTGGGATGAAAAACTGTTTTTT. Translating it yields CSVVDSSWDEKLFF. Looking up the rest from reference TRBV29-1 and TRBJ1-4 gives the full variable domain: SAVISQKPSRDICQRGTSLTIQCQVDSQVTMMFWYRQQPGQSLTLIATANQGSEATYESGFVIDKFPISRPNLTFSTLTVSNMSPEDSSIYLCSVVDSSWDEKLFFGSGTQLSVL.

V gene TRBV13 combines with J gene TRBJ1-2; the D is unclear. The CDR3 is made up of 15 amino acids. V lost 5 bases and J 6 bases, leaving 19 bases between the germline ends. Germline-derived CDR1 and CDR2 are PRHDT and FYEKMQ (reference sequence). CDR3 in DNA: TGTGCCAGCAGCCGGGGAGCCTTTTGGACTAATGGCTACACCTTC. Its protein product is CASSRGAFWTNGYTF. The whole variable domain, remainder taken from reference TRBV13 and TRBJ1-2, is AAGVIQSPRHLIKEKRETATLKCYPIPRHDTVYWYQQGPGQDPQFLISFYEKMQSDKGSIPDRFSAQQFSDYHSELNMSSLELGDSALYFCASSRGAFWTNGYTFGSGTRLTVV.

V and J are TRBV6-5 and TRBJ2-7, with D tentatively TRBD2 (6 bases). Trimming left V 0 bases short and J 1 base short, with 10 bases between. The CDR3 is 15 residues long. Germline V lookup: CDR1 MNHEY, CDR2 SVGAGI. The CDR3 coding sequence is TGTGCCAGCAGTTACTCAGGGACTGGGTCCTACGAGCAGTACTTC. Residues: CASSYSGTGSYEQYF.

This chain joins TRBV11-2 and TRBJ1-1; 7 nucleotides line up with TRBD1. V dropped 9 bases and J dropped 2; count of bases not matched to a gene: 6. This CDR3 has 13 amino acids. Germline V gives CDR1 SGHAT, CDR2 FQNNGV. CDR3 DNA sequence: TGTGCCAGTATCCGGACAGGAAACACTGAAGCTTTCTTT. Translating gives CASIRTGNTEAFF.

CDR3 protein: CASSPLTPPPGTDTQYF. The CDR3 DNA is TGCGCCAGCAGCCCCCTAACCCCCCCACCAGGCACAGATACGCAGTATTTT. V usage is TRBV5-1 and J usage is TRBJ2-3; D not certain. This CDR3 is built from 17 residues. The ends were cut back, 4 bases at V and 1 base at J, with 19 bases in the middle. CDR1 SGHRS and CDR2 YFSETQ come from the germline V gene. The full variable domain, rest sourced from reference TRBV5-1 and TRBJ2-3, is KAGVTQTPRYLIKTRGQQVTLSCSPISGHRSVSWYQQTPGQGLQFLFEYFSETQRNKGNFPGRFSGRQFSNSRSEMNVSTLELGDSALYLCASSPLTPPPGTDTQYFGPGTRLTVL.

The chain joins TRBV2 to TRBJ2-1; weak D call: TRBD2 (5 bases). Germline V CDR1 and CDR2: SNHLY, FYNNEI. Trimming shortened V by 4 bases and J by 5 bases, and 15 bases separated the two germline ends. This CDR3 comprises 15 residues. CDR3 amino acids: CASSGGLVLHNEQFF. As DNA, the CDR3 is TGTGCCAGCAGTGGAGGGCTAGTCCTCCACAATGAGCAGTTCTTC.

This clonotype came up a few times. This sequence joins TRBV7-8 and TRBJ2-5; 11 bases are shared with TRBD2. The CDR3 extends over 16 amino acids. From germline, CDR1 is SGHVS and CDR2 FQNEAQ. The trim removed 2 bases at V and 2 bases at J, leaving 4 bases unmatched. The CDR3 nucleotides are TGTGCCAGCAGCTTAAATCTAGCGGGGGGACAAGAGACCCAGTACTTC. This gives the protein CASSLNLAGGQETQYF.

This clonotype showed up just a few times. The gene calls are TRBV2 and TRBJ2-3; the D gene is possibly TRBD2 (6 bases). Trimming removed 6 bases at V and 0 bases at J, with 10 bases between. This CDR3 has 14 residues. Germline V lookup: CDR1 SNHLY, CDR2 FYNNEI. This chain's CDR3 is CASRREYSTDTQYF. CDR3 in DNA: TGTGCCAGCAGGCGGGAATATAGCACAGATACGCAGTATTTT.

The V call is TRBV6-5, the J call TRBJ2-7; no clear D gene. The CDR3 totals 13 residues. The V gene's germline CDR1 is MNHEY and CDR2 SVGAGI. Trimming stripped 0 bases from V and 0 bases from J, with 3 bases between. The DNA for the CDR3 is TGTGCCAGCAGTTACTCGATCTCCTACGAGCAGTACTTC. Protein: CASSYSISYEQYF.

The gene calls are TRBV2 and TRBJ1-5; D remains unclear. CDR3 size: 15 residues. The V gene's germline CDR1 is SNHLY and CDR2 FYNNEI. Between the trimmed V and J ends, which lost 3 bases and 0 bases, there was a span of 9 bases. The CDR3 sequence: CASSEMGYSNQPQHF. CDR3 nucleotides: TGTGCCAGCAGTGAGATGGGGTATAGCAATCAGCCCCAGCATTTT.

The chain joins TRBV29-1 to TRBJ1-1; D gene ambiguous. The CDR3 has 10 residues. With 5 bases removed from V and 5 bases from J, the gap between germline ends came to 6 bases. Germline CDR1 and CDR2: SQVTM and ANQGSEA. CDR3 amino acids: CSVIGTEAFF. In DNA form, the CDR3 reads TGCAGCGTTATTGGTACTGAAGCTTTCTTT.

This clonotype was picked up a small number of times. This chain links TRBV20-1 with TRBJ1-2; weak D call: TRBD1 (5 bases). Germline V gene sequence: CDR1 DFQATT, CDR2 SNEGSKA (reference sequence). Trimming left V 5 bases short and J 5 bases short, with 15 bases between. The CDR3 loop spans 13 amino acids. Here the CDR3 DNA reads TGCAGTGCTTTCGGGGCTGATTTGTATGGCTACACCTTC. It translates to CSAFGADLYGYTF.